This TCR beta chain was captured in a study of PD-1 blockade in mismatch repair-deficient tumors. The CDR3 sequence is 13 residues long. CDR1 is SQVTM, CDR2 ANQGSEA, per germline. V was cut by 2 bases and J by 0 bases, with 7 bases left in between. The method was immunoSEQ multiplex PCR; TCRdb's version includes in-frame clones alone and lacks a portion of them. The sample contains approximately 80,000 clones, around 80% of which appear only once. Sequencing used peripheral blood, obtained 44 weeks after starting pembrolizumab. This TCR was recovered from an adult with mismatch repair-deficient cancer. The chain combines TRBV29-1 with TRBJ1-1; D unclear. The CDR3 reads CSVERQLNTEAFF. Written as DNA, the CDR3 is TGCAGCGTTGAAAGGCAATTGAACACTGAAGCTTTCTTT.